These 25 T cell receptor beta chains came from one sample sequenced in a study of shared clonotypes between healthy human individuals. The data were produced by immunoSEQ multiplex PCR, yet TCRdb's version contains in-frame clones alone and is incomplete. The sample has a few million clones, nearly 97% seen once. Material: naive CD4+ T cells sorted from blood. Subset defined: CD45RA+ positively selected. These receptors were obtained from a man aged 18 to 29 in good health.

This chain connects TRBV11-1 to TRBJ1-6; 9 bases are shared with TRBD1. The length of the CDR3 is 13 residues. Germline values: CDR1 SGHAT, CDR2 FQDESV (reference sequence). V shed 4 bases, J shed 11 bases, and the junction held 3 bases outside the gene matches. DNA of the CDR3: TGTGCCAGCAGCTGGGACAGGGCAACACCCCTCCACTTT. This encodes CASSWDRATPLHF.

The CDR3 DNA reads as TGTGCCAGCAGTTCTGCGGGGGGTGGGGAGACCCAGTACTTC. The encoded protein is CASSSAGGGETQYF. The chain links TRBV27 to TRBJ2-5, with 8 bases matching TRBD2. The J segment lost 5 bases and the V segment lost 4 bases, leaving 6 bases of the junction unmatched. This CDR3 is 14 amino acids long. Germline V CDR1 and CDR2: MNHEY, SMNVEV (reference sequence).

J is TRBJ2-7 and V is TRBV10-1, with TRBD1 identical over 10 bases. The ends lost 0 bases at V and 5 bases at J; junction bases unmatched: 10. This CDR3 contains 17 residues. Germline V gene sequence: CDR1 WNHNN, CDR2 SYGVQD (reference sequence). The CDR3 loop is CASSESKGATGGNEQYF. In DNA form, the CDR3 reads TGCGCCAGCAGTGAGTCGAAAGGTGCGACAGGGGGCAACGAGCAGTACTTC.

J is TRBJ2-7 and V is TRBV2; D call uncertain. CDR3 length: 11 amino acids. Trimming took 6 bases from V and 7 from J, leaving 10 bases between them. Per the germline V gene, CDR1 is SNHLY and CDR2 is FYNNEI. The CDR3 sequence is CASSGGMEQYF. DNA for the CDR3: TGTGCCAGCAGCGGCGGCATGGAGCAGTACTTC.

The rearrangement joins TRBV5-1 to TRBJ2-5; D is perhaps TRBD2 (6 bases). Germline-derived CDR1 and CDR2 are SGHRS and YFSETQ. V was clipped by 4 bases and J by 2 bases, with 15 bases between them. The length of the CDR3 is 15 residues. This chain's CDR3 is CASSPTAGTQETQYF. The CDR3, as DNA: TGCGCCAGCAGCCCTACGGCGGGGACTCAAGAGACCCAGTACTTC.

The rearrangement links TRBV11-2 to TRBJ2-2; no reliable D call. CDR1 and CDR2 (germline): SGHAT, FQNNGV. The CDR3 is 15 residues long. The V and J ends lost 1 base and 5 bases respectively, with 11 bases between them. In nucleotides, the CDR3 is TGTGCCAGCAGCTTAGGGCGGACCATGACCGGGGAGCTGTTTTTT. This translates into CASSLGRTMTGELFF.

The chain combines TRBV9 with TRBJ2-3, with 9 bases that match TRBD1. The CDR3 loop spans 16 amino acids. V gave up 3 bases and J gave up 4 bases; unmatched junction bases: 9. CDR1 is SGDLS, CDR2 YYNGEE, per germline. The CDR3 region has the DNA TGTGCCAGCAGCGCAGAAACAGGGGGCCGGGCAGATACGCAGTATTTT. It is translated as CASSAETGGRADTQYF.

This clone has more than one count but fewer than ten. The chain links TRBV19 to TRBJ2-7; D not resolved. The V end was cut by 2 bases, the J end by 0 bases, with 14 bases between. CDR1 is LNHDA and CDR2 is SQIVND in the germline V gene (reference sequence). The CDR3 runs 16 residues. The CDR3 protein is CASSIRSSQNSYEQYF. The CDR3 nucleotides are TGTGCCAGTAGTATAAGGTCGAGTCAGAACTCCTACGAGCAGTACTTC.

The chain joins TRBV6-6 to TRBJ2-3; D is possibly TRBD1 or TRBD2 (5 bases each). The germline CDR1 and CDR2 sequences are MNHNY and SVGAGI (reference sequence). V was cut by 3 bases and J by 0 bases, with 10 bases left in between. The CDR3 covers 15 residues. The CDR3 DNA is TGTGCCAGCAGTTATTGGGGACCTAGCACAGATACGCAGTATTTT. It specifies CASSYWGPSTDTQYF.

This chain joins TRBV27 and TRBJ1-2; TRBD1 might be the D (5 bases). V gave up 6 bases and J gave up 0 bases, with 14 bases separating them. The germline V gene has CDR1 MNHEY and CDR2 SMNVEV (reference sequence). CDR3 length: 15 amino acids. CDR3 amino acids: CASSVWGITNYGYTF. Here the CDR3 DNA reads TGTGCCAGCAGCGTTTGGGGCATTACTAACTATGGCTACACCTTC.

The chain employs TRBV29-1 and TRBJ1-1; D is uncertain. Germline loops: CDR1 SQVTM, CDR2 ANQGSEA. The ends were cut back, 3 bases at V and 1 base at J, with 15 bases in the middle. This CDR3 comprises 15 residues. The CDR3 DNA sequence: TGCAGCGTTGAGAGCGGGCATGGGCCGAACACTGAAGCTTTCTTT. This sequence encodes CSVESGHGPNTEAFF.

A note on this clone: This sample also contains other DNA sequences that code for the same CDR3. V and J are TRBV18 and TRBJ1-2; 8 bases align to TRBD1. Germline V gene sequence: CDR1 KGHSH, CDR2 LQKENI. This CDR3 spans 15 amino acids. J gave up 2 bases and V 3 bases, and 5 bases lay outside the gene matches. CDR3 residues: CASSPLDRANYGYTF. DNA of the CDR3: TGTGCCAGCTCACCCTTGGACAGGGCAAACTATGGCTACACCTTC.

The genes are TRBV5-1 and TRBJ2-6, with 9 bases fitting TRBD1. This CDR3 comprises 17 residues. Germline CDR1 and CDR2: SGHRS and YFSETQ. The V gene end was trimmed by 3 bases and the J gene end by 4 bases; junction bases not matched to a gene: 8. The CDR3 DNA reads as TGCGCCAGCAGCTCCGGACAGGGGCCCATCGGGGCCAACGTCCTGACTTTC. Amino acids: CASSSGQGPIGANVLTF.

The V and J genes are TRBV9 and TRBJ1-3; D may be TRBD1 (5 bases). Germline values: CDR1 SGDLS, CDR2 YYNGEE. This CDR3 has 16 amino acids. Between the trimmed V and J ends, which lost 0 bases and 0 bases, there was a span of 10 bases. The CDR3 sequence: CASSVAGGDSGNTIYF. The DNA for the CDR3 is TGTGCCAGCAGCGTAGCAGGAGGGGACTCTGGAAACACCATATATTTT.

Here the CDR3 DNA reads TGTGCCAGCAGTTTAGTAAGTAGGTTGAACACTGAAGCTTTCTTT. This codes for CASSLVSRLNTEAFF. The rearrangement links TRBV27 to TRBJ1-1; D remains unclear. V lost 2 bases, J lost 0 bases, and 10 bases lay in between. Germline assignment: CDR1 MNHEY and CDR2 SMNVEV (reference sequence). CDR3 length: 15 amino acids.

V is TRBV10-3 and J is TRBJ2-5; D gene ambiguous. V lost 2 bases, J lost 5 bases, and 6 bases lay in between. CDR3 length equals 12 residues. The V gene's germline CDR1 is ENHRY and CDR2 SYGVKD. The CDR3 loop is CAISEEAETQYF. Here the CDR3 DNA reads TGTGCCATCAGTGAGGAGGCGGAGACCCAGTACTTC.

V and J are TRBV7-2 and TRBJ2-7; 7 bases line up with TRBD1. Per germline, CDR1 SGHTA and CDR2 FQGNSA. This CDR3 spans 15 amino acids. V gave up 6 bases and J gave up 1 base; unmatched junction bases: 9. The CDR3 is CASRPSRDSSYEQYF. DNA of the CDR3: TGTGCCAGCAGGCCTTCTCGGGACAGTTCCTACGAGCAGTACTTC.

V usage is TRBV10-1 and J usage is TRBJ1-5; the D gene is possibly TRBD1 (5 bases). V lost 2 bases and J 3 bases, leaving 8 bases between the germline ends. The germline V gene has CDR1 WNHNN and CDR2 SYGVQD (reference sequence). CDR3 length: 14 amino acids. CDR3 in amino acids: CASSEDSNNQPQHF. For the CDR3, the DNA is TGCGCCAGCAGTGAGGACAGTAACAATCAGCCCCAGCATTTT.

This chain joins TRBV28 and TRBJ2-1; TRBD1 aligns across 7 bases. The trim removed 2 bases at V and 0 bases at J, leaving 1 base unmatched. The germline V gene has CDR1 MDHEN and CDR2 SYDVKM. CDR3 length: 15 residues. The CDR3 region has the DNA TGTGCCAGCAGTTTAGGGGACAGCTCCTACAATGAGCAGTTCTTC. Translation gives CASSLGDSSYNEQFF.

The rearrangement uses TRBV2 and TRBJ1-4, with D tentatively TRBD1 (5 bases). Germline-derived CDR1 and CDR2 are SNHLY and FYNNEI. The CDR3 contains 15 residues. V lost 0 bases to trimming and J lost 7 bases, with 12 bases between them. The CDR3 protein is CASSEAGGAGEKLFF. CDR3 sequence (DNA): TGTGCCAGCAGTGAAGCAGGCGGGGCTGGTGAAAAACTGTTTTTT.

V and J are TRBV6-6 and TRBJ1-2; D remains unclear. CDR3 length equals 12 residues. V was trimmed by 8 bases and J by 7 bases, leaving 14 bases between them. Germline V gene lookup returns CDR1 MNHNY and CDR2 SVGAGI (reference sequence). The CDR3 region has the DNA TGTGCCAGCGCTGAAGAGGCGGGTGGCTACACCTTC. Amino acids: CASAEEAGGYTF.

The rearrangement joins TRBV7-9 to TRBJ2-2; 7 bases fit TRBD1. The CDR3 consists of 14 residues. CDR1 SEHNR and CDR2 FQNEAQ come from the germline V gene (reference sequence). The V gene end was trimmed by 2 bases and the J gene end by 4 bases; junction bases not matched to a gene: 1. CDR3 DNA: TGTGCCAGCAGCTTACGGACAGGCACCGGGGAGCTGTTTTTT. This sequence encodes CASSLRTGTGELFF.

The chain recombines TRBV10-1 with TRBJ2-1; D is unresolved. The CDR3 is 12 amino acids. Germline V CDR1 and CDR2: WNHNN, SYGVQD (reference sequence). V was shortened by 6 bases and J by 9 bases, with 12 bases between the two germline ends. Here the CDR3 reads CASSSSLGEQFF. The CDR3 coding sequence is TGCGCCAGCAGCTCAAGTCTGGGTGAGCAGTTCTTC.

This chain uses TRBV20-1 with TRBJ1-2; weak D call: TRBD1 (5 bases). The germline CDR1 and CDR2 sequences are DFQATT and SNEGSKA (reference sequence). This CDR3 has 11 amino acids. V was clipped by 8 bases and J by 4 bases, with 11 bases between them. The CDR3 is CSFTGGYGYTF. CDR3 sequence (DNA): TGCAGTTTTACTGGGGGCTATGGCTACACCTTC.

The chain joins TRBV29-1 to TRBJ1-3; perhaps TRBD1 as D (6 bases). The germline gives CDR1 SQVTM, CDR2 ANQGSEA. This CDR3 is 14 amino acids long. V lost 8 bases to trimming and J lost 4 bases, with 18 bases between them. This chain's CDR3 is CSTSGEAGGNTIYF. The CDR3 bases are TGCAGCACATCAGGGGAGGCAGGCGGAAACACCATATATTTT.